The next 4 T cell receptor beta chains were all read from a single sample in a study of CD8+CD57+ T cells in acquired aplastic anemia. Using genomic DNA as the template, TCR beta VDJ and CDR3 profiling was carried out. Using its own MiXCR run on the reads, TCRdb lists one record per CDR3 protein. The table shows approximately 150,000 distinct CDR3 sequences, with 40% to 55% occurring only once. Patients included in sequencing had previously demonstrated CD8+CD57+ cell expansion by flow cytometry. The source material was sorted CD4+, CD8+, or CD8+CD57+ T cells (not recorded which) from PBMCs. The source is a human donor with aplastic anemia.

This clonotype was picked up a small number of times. This CDR3 is CASSLIAGNTGELFF. CDR3 DNA: TGTGCCAGCAGCTTGATCGCAGGGAACACCGGGGAGCTGTTTTTT. J is TRBJ2-2 and V is TRBV7-2; no clear D. The CDR3 is 15 residues long. The ends were cut back, 3 bases at V and 1 base at J, with 9 bases in the middle. Per germline, CDR1 SGHTA and CDR2 FQGNSA.

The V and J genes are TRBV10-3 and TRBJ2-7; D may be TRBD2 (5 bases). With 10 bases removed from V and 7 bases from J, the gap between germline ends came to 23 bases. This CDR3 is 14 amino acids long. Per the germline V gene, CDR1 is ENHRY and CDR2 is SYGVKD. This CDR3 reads CATRTGGLPGEQYF. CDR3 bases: TGTGCCACCCGAACGGGCGGACTCCCGGGTGAGCAGTACTTC.

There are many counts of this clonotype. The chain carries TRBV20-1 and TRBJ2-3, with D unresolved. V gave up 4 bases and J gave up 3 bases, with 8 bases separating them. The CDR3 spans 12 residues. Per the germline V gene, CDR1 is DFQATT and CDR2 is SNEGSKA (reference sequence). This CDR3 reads CSANRRTDTQYF. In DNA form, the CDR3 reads TGCAGTGCTAACAGACGGACAGATACGCAGTATTTT.

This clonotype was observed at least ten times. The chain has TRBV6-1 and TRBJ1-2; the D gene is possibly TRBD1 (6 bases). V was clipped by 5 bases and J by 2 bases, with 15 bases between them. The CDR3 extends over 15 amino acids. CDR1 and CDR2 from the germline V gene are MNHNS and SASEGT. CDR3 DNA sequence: TGTGCCAGCAGTCCCCGGAGGGGGGCGAACTATGGCTACACCTTC. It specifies CASSPRRGANYGYTF.